This T cell receptor beta chain was captured in a study of cytotoxic CD8 clonotypes in ibrutinib-treated CLL. In regard to this clone: Its specificity is not known.

Broader study findings: In comparison with age-matched healthy donors, baseline clonality was higher and tracked circulating CD8+ T-cell counts. Baseline levels were approached again at progression, after clonality had risen at ibrutinib response.

Depth targeted 1 in 200,000 to 1 in 1 million T cells, averaging 10x coverage per clonotype. Assay: immunoSEQ multiplex PCR; the TCRdb copy retains only in-frame clones and omits some. The sample has some 50,000 clones; 50% to 70% are singletons. Cryopreserved PBMCs yielded approximately 1.9 micrograms of genomic DNA for TCR beta libraries. The CDR3 runs 13 residues. Trimming left V 6 bases short and J 5 bases short, with 10 bases between. From germline, CDR1 is WNHNN and CDR2 SYGVQD (reference sequence). This clonotype was obtained from a human donor with chronic lymphocytic leukemia. The source material was PBMCs, sampled after 24 months of ibrutinib treatment. V usage is TRBV10-1 and J usage is TRBJ2-2, with D possibly TRBD2 on 5 matching bases. Written as DNA, the CDR3 is TGCGCCAGCAGGGGAGACCGAACCGGGGAGCTGTTTTTT. It specifies CASRGDRTGELFF.